The rows below give T cell receptor beta chains drawn from one sample of a study of blood T cell repertoires in COVID-19. Profiled with immunoSEQ multiplex PCR; TCRdb holds only in-frame clones, not every one. The data show a few hundred thousand clones, 84% seen once. The sequenced sample consisted of PBMCs or T cells enriched from blood (not recorded which). These receptors originate from a woman in her forties who had recovered from COVID-19. Each CDR3 is given with its conserved first and last residue. A D gene is named only where the DNA matches it firmly. Some rows mark clone size as missing; the rest say once, few, many or name a class of expanded clone.

d_call j_call clone_size v_call cdr3_aa cdr3_nt
- TRBJ2-1 - TRBV5-1 CASSLRGGVNEQFF TGCGCCAGCAGCTTGAGGGGTGGGGTCAATGAGCAGTTCTTC
TRBD2 TRBJ2-7 - TRBV6-1 CASSGGLAGPTYEQYF TGTGCCAGCAGTGGGGGACTAGCGGGCCCTACCTACGAGCAGTACTTC
TRBD2 TRBJ2-5 - TRBV11-1 CASSLALAGVGETQYF TGTGCCAGCAGCTTAGCGCTTGCGGGAGTCGGAGAGACCCAGTACTTC
- TRBJ2-2 - TRBV9 CASSPPGRGTGELFF TGTGCCAGCAGCCCCCCAGGCCGAGGGACCGGGGAGCTGTTTTTT
TRBD1 TRBJ2-5 - TRBV18 CASFGTGQETQYF TGTGCCAGCTTTGGGACAGGCCAAGAGACCCAGTACTTC
- TRBJ2-2 - TRBV7-9 CASSLSTGELFF TGTGCCAGCAGCTTATCGACCGGGGAGCTGTTTTTT
- TRBJ2-3 - TRBV27 CASSLRRDDTDTQYF TGTGCCAGCAGTTTGAGGCGGGATGACACAGATACGCAGTATTTT
TRBD2 TRBJ2-2 - TRBV2 CASSEGLAGTGELFF TGTGCCAGCAGTGAAGGGCTAGCGGGAACCGGGGAGCTGTTTTTT
- TRBJ2-3 - TRBV15 CATSRDVVPQYF TGTGCCACCAGCAGAGACGTAGTGCCGCAGTATTTT
TRBD1 TRBJ1-1 - TRBV9 CASSNTQGGTEAFF TGTGCCAGCAGTAATACACAGGGGGGCACTGAAGCTTTCTTT
- TRBJ1-3 - TRBV19 CASSISGIRRSGNTIYF TGTGCCAGTAGTATTTCGGGGATCCGTCGCTCTGGAAACACCATATATTTT
TRBD1 TRBJ1-4 - TRBV10-3 CAISESRQGSEKLFF TGTGCCATCAGTGAGTCGCGACAGGGGAGTGAAAAACTGTTTTTT
TRBD2 TRBJ2-3 - TRBV7-2 CASSLGGLAGGWSDTQYF TGTGCCAGCAGCTTAGGGGGACTAGCGGGAGGGTGGTCAGATACGCAGTATTTT
- TRBJ1-2 few TRBV28 CASSVRTDGYTF TGTGCCAGCAGTGTCAGGACAGATGGCTACACCTTC
- TRBJ1-1 - TRBV18 CASSPWEGRNTEAFF TGTGCCAGCTCACCATGGGAGGGCCGAAACACTGAAGCTTTCTTT
- TRBJ1-2 - TRBV6-5 CASRLLRGGYTF TGTGCCAGCAGACTGCTGAGGGGGGGCTACACCTTC
TRBD2 TRBJ2-3 - TRBV3-1/TRBV3-2 CASSQPGLAGGGGLDTQYF TGTGCCAGCAGCCAACCCGGACTAGCGGGAGGTGGGGGCCTAGATACGCAGTATTTT
- TRBJ1-4 - TRBV7-9 CASSLNIGVNEKLFF TGTGCCAGCAGCCTTAACATCGGGGTTAATGAAAAACTGTTTTTT
- TRBJ2-3 once TRBV30 CAWSAITDTQYF TGTGCCTGGAGCGCTATCACAGATACGCAGTATTTT
- TRBJ2-2 - TRBV5-4 CASSSGEDKHTGELFF TGTGCCAGCAGCTCCGGGGAAGACAAACACACCGGGGAGCTGTTTTTT
TRBD1 TRBJ1-6 - TRBV6-5 CASSSLRQGYNSPLHF TGTGCCAGCAGTTCGCTCCGACAGGGCTATAATTCACCCCTCCACTTT
- TRBJ2-4 once TRBV21-1 CASSPQVGLAGEEWAKNIQYF TGTGCCAGCAGCCCCCAGGTGGGCCTAGCGGGAGAAGAGTGGGCCAAAAACATTCAGTACTTC
- TRBJ1-1 - TRBV5-1 CASSPRGGATEAFF TGCGCCAGCAGCCCTCGAGGGGGGGCGACTGAAGCTTTCTTT
- TRBJ1-5 - TRBV21-1 CASSKVGRSQNQPQHF TGTGCCAGCAGCAAAGTAGGGAGGTCTCAGAATCAGCCCCAGCATTTT
- TRBJ2-5 once TRBV15 CATSRAGPFQETQYF TGTGCCACCAGCAGAGCAGGGCCATTCCAAGAGACCCAGTACTTC
- TRBJ2-5 once TRBV5-4 CASSLAVGEQETQYF TGTGCCAGCAGCTTGGCGGTGGGAGAACAAGAGACCCAGTACTTC
TRBD1 TRBJ2-1 once TRBV5-1 CASSPEGGPRDRAYNEQFF TGCGCCAGCAGCCCGGAGGGGGGTCCACGGGACAGGGCCTACAATGAGCAGTTCTTC
TRBD1 TRBJ2-2 few TRBV5-6 CASSPYRGGLTGELFF TGTGCCAGCAGCCCCTACAGGGGCGGTCTAACCGGGGAGCTGTTTTTT
- TRBJ1-4 - TRBV4-2 CASSQDKREGEKLFF TGTGCCAGCAGCCAAGATAAAAGGGAGGGTGAAAAACTGTTTTTT
- TRBJ1-2 - TRBV29-1 CSVEDLGDYTF TGCAGCGTTGAAGATCTAGGTGACTACACCTTC
- TRBJ1-3 - TRBV2 CASSDDGGSGNTIYF TGTGCCAGCAGTGACGACGGGGGCTCTGGAAACACCATATATTTT
- TRBJ2-3 - TRBV5-1 CASSFPGEDTQYF TGCGCCAGCAGCTTCCCCGGGGAGGATACGCAGTATTTT
TRBD1 TRBJ2-5 - TRBV30 CAWSVRGTGKETQYF TGTGCCTGGAGTGTACGAGGGACAGGGAAAGAGACCCAGTACTTC
- TRBJ2-7 - TRBV5-5 CASSLSRTYEQYF TGTGCCAGCAGCTTGTCCAGGACCTACGAGCAGTACTTC
- TRBJ1-3 once TRBV2 CASSEYGVSGNTIYF TGTGCCAGCAGTGAATACGGTGTCTCTGGAAACACCATATATTTT
TRBD1 TRBJ1-1 - TRBV28 CASSRPQGKMNTEAFF TGTGCCAGCAGCCGCCCACAGGGGAAAATGAACACTGAAGCTTTCTTT
- TRBJ2-1 - TRBV28 CASSLSPGLIYNEQFF TGTGCCAGCAGTTTATCTCCTGGACTAATTTACAATGAGCAGTTCTTC
TRBD1 TRBJ2-7 - TRBV24-1 CATSDSRDRVVEQYF TGTGCCACCAGTGATTCTCGTGACAGGGTAGTCGAGCAGTACTTC
TRBD2 TRBJ2-2 few TRBV11-2 CASTSSGRANTGELFF TGTGCCAGCACCTCTAGCGGGAGGGCGAACACCGGGGAGCTGTTTTTT
TRBD2 TRBJ2-1 - TRBV28 CASSLGGAGDYNEQFF TGTGCCAGCAGTTTGGGAGGGGCGGGGGACTACAATGAGCAGTTCTTC
TRBD2 TRBJ2-3 once TRBV28 CASSLYGGAAKDTQYF TGTGCCAGCAGTTTATACGGGGGGGCGGCCAAAGATACGCAGTATTTT